These 31 T cell receptor beta chains were all obtained from the same sample, sequenced in a study of blood T cell repertoires in COVID-19. Profiled with immunoSEQ multiplex PCR; TCRdb holds only in-frame clones, not every one. Found here are under 250,000 clones, just over 85% of them singletons; the top ten hold around 10%. Input material: peripheral blood. Source of these receptors: a man aged 50 or older with COVID-19, enrolled during active disease.

This sequence joins TRBV12-3 or TRBV12-4 and TRBJ1-2; D gene unclear. Trimming took off 0 bases at V and 4 bases at J, with 6 bases between the two ends. The length of the CDR3 is 13 residues. CDR3 in amino acids: CASSLAPSYGYTF. CDR3 nucleotides: TGTGCCAGCAGTTTAGCCCCCTCCTATGGCTACACCTTC.

V is TRBV18 and J is TRBJ1-4; tentative D call: TRBD1 (6 bases). V lost 2 bases and J lost 6, with 10 bases in between. Germline CDR1 is KGHSH and CDR2 is LQKENI. The CDR3 is 14 amino acids. The CDR3 DNA follows: TGTGCCAGCTCACCAGGGAGACAGGATGAAAAACTGTTTTTT. Its translation is CASSPGRQDEKLFF.

This chain links TRBV27 with TRBJ2-7; D perhaps matches TRBD1 (6 bases). Germline-derived CDR1 and CDR2 are MNHEY and SMNVEV (reference sequence). Trimming shortened V by 6 bases and J by 5 bases, and 14 bases separated the two germline ends. The CDR3 covers 13 residues. DNA of the CDR3: TGTGCCAGCAGGAGGGGGAGAGACCACGAGCAGTACTTC. Translating it yields CASRRGRDHEQYF.

CDR3 DNA: TGCGCCAGCAGCCAAGTACCGCGGGGTGACTCGTTTGGCTACACCTTC. Translation: CASSQVPRGDSFGYTF. The J gene is TRBJ1-2, the V gene TRBV4-1; no clear D gene. The V gene lost 1 base and the J gene lost 7 bases, with 19 bases spanning the gap. Looked up from germline, CDR1 is MGHRA and CDR2 is YSYEKL. The CDR3 length is 16 residues.

The V and J genes are TRBV12-3 or TRBV12-4 and TRBJ2-1; no clear D gene. The CDR3 is 9 amino acids. Deletions cut 8 bases from V and 9 bases from J, with 5 bases between. The CDR3 DNA is TGTGCCAGCTCAGGTGAGCAGTTCTTC. This gives the protein CASSGEQFF.

This chain joins TRBV19 and TRBJ2-7; D gene unclear. V was shortened by 6 bases and J by 1 base, with 13 bases between the two germline ends. This CDR3 spans 14 amino acids. Germline CDR1 reads LNHDA; CDR2 reads SQIVND (reference sequence). The CDR3 nucleotides are TGTGCCAGTAGCCCCCGGTTGAGATCCTACGAGCAGTACTTC. Amino acid sequence: CASSPRLRSYEQYF.

This clone has a single count. The V gene is TRBV5-5, the J gene TRBJ2-7; 7 bases agree with TRBD1. The V and J ends lost 6 bases and 3 bases, in that order; junction bases with no gene match: 9. This CDR3 is 14 amino acids long. Germline V lookup: CDR1 SGHKS, CDR2 YYEKEE (reference sequence). The CDR3 loop reads CASTPRQGYYEQYF. For the CDR3, the DNA is TGTGCCAGCACCCCAAGACAGGGCTACTACGAGCAGTACTTC.

The chain combines TRBV5-4 with TRBJ2-7; D may be TRBD2 (7 bases). From germline, CDR1 is SGHNT and CDR2 YYREEE (reference sequence). Between the trimmed V and J ends, which lost 5 bases and 0 bases, there was a span of 15 bases. The CDR3 runs 15 residues. CDR3 bases: TGTGCCAGCAGTCTGGGGGGGCACTCCTCCTACGAGCAGTACTTC. This translates into CASSLGGHSSYEQYF.

The J gene is TRBJ1-2, the V gene TRBV10-3, with TRBD1 matching 8 bases. CDR3 length: 13 amino acids. J was trimmed by 1 base and V by 7 bases; bases with no gene match: 2. CDR1 and CDR2 (germline): ENHRY, SYGVKD. This chain's CDR3 is CAINGQGNYGYTF. In DNA form, the CDR3 reads TGTGCCATCAACGGACAGGGTAACTATGGCTACACCTTC.

V usage is TRBV6-5 and J usage is TRBJ2-7, with TRBD1 matching 7 bases. Losses at the gene ends were 6 bases for V and 2 bases for J; bases not matched to a gene: 10. The germline CDR1 and CDR2 sequences are MNHEY and SVGAGI. There are 15 residues in the CDR3. This CDR3 is CASRKGQRTTYEQYF. As DNA, the CDR3 is TGTGCCAGCAGGAAGGGACAGCGTACCACCTACGAGCAGTACTTC.

The rearrangement links TRBV15 to TRBJ1-4; TRBD1 matches at 8 bases. The CDR3 has 17 amino acids. Germline CDR1 is LNHNV and CDR2 is YYDKDF (reference sequence). Trimming at V came to 0 bases and at J to 0 bases, leaving 3 bases not matched to a gene. The CDR3 loop is CATSRDQGATTNEKLFF. CDR3 in DNA: TGTGCCACCAGCAGAGATCAGGGGGCAACAACTAATGAAAAACTGTTTTTT.

The V and J genes are TRBV19 and TRBJ2-7; 8 nucleotides agree with TRBD1. Losses at the gene ends were 5 bases for V and 4 bases for J; bases not matched to a gene: 10. The V gene's germline CDR1 is LNHDA and CDR2 SQIVND (reference sequence). The CDR3 has 15 amino acids. In nucleotides, the CDR3 is TGTGCCAGTAGTGCCCAAGGCACAGGGGGGTACGAGCAGTACTTC. It translates to CASSAQGTGGYEQYF. The full variable domain, in which reference TRBV19 and TRBJ2-7 provide the parts outside the CDR3, is DGGITQSPKYLFRKEGQNVTLSCEQNLNHDAMYWYRQDPGQGLRLIYYSQIVNDFQKGDIAEGYSVSREKKESFPLTVTSAQKNPTAFYLCASSAQGTGGYEQYFGPGTRLTVT.

J is TRBJ1-2 and V is TRBV6-1, with D hard to call. The germline V gene has CDR1 MNHNS and CDR2 SASEGT. This CDR3 comprises 13 residues. Trimming shortened V by 3 bases and J by 1 base, and 6 bases separated the two germline ends. For the CDR3, the DNA is TGTGCCAGCAGTGACGGGGTTAACTATGGCTACACCTTC. The encoded protein is CASSDGVNYGYTF.

The chain recombines TRBV11-2 with TRBJ2-5, with a weak D call TRBD2 (5 bases). CDR3 length equals 14 residues. Germline CDR1 reads SGHAT; CDR2 reads FQNNGV. Trimming stripped 1 base from V and 4 bases from J, with 10 bases between. The CDR3: CASSLGTGRETQYF. The CDR3 DNA reads TGTGCCAGCAGCTTAGGCACGGGGAGAGAGACCCAGTACTTC.

For this clone: In the same sample, other DNA sequences code for this CDR3. The genes are TRBV7-3 and TRBJ2-3; D uncertain. CDR1 is SGHTA, CDR2 FQGTGA, per germline. The V gene lost 4 bases and the J gene lost 4 bases, with 6 bases spanning the gap. The CDR3 runs 12 residues. The CDR3 DNA is TGTGCCAGCAGCTCGGGTCCAGATACGCAGTATTTT. Residues: CASSSGPDTQYF.

This rearrangement joins TRBV19 to TRBJ2-3, with 10 bases lining up with TRBD1. V was clipped by 9 bases and J by 7 bases; unmatched bases: 7. The CDR3 is made up of 13 amino acids. The V gene's germline CDR1 is LNHDA and CDR2 SQIVND (reference sequence). CDR3 in amino acids: CARPGQGTYTQYF. CDR3 nucleotides: TGTGCCAGGCCGGGACAGGGGACATATACGCAGTATTTT.

The rearrangement uses TRBV19 and TRBJ2-1; 10 nucleotides line up with TRBD2. CDR1 LNHDA and CDR2 SQIVND come from the germline V gene (reference sequence). This CDR3 has 17 amino acids. V lost 3 bases, J lost 2 bases, and 7 bases stayed unmatched. As DNA, the CDR3 is TGTGCCAGTAGTATCGAAGGACTAGCGGACACCTACAATGAGCAGTTCTTC. The encoded protein is CASSIEGLADTYNEQFF.

The J gene is TRBJ1-2, the V gene TRBV30, with 9 positions matching TRBD1. Trimming took 6 bases from V and 2 from J; bases not matched to a gene: 1. Germline loops: CDR1 GTSNPN, CDR2 SVGIG (reference sequence). This CDR3 has 12 residues. This CDR3 reads CACGTGNYGYTF. The CDR3 coding sequence is TGTGCCTGCGGGACAGGGAACTATGGCTACACCTTC.

J is TRBJ2-7 and V is TRBV19, with 8 nucleotides matching TRBD1. In germline, CDR1 is LNHDA, CDR2 SQIVND (reference sequence). The CDR3 contains 15 residues. The V and J ends lost 4 bases and 2 bases, in that order; junction bases with no gene match: 7. The CDR3 DNA reads TGTGCCAGTAGTAAAGATCAGGGGGCAGCCTACGAGCAGTACTTC. Protein sequence: CASSKDQGAAYEQYF.

V usage is TRBV11-2 and J usage is TRBJ2-7, with D possibly matching TRBD2 (5 bases). V was clipped by 1 base and J by 3 bases, with 13 bases between them. The CDR3 sequence is 15 residues long. The germline V gene has CDR1 SGHAT and CDR2 FQNNGV. The CDR3 here is CASSLGSGKNYEQYF. As DNA, the CDR3 is TGTGCCAGCAGCTTAGGGAGCGGAAAAAACTACGAGCAGTACTTC.

The chain combines TRBV6-5 with TRBJ1-1; D not resolved. Deletions cut 3 bases from V and 1 base from J, with 12 bases between. CDR3 length: 15 residues. Germline CDR1 MNHEY, CDR2 SVGAGI. The DNA for the CDR3 is TGTGCCAGCAGTTATACACACGGAGGGAACACTGAAGCTTTCTTT. Its translation: CASSYTHGGNTEAFF.

The chain carries TRBV7-2 and TRBJ2-1; D perhaps matches TRBD1 (5 bases). Trimming removed 5 bases at V and 8 bases at J, with 16 bases between. Germline lookup yields CDR1 SGHTA and CDR2 FQGNSA. The CDR3 consists of 14 residues. The CDR3 sequence: CASSETQGFDEQFF. The CDR3 DNA reads as TGTGCCAGCAGCGAAACCCAGGGTTTCGATGAGCAGTTCTTC.

The chain is built from TRBV11-2 and TRBJ1-5; no firm D call. The V end lost 2 bases, the J end lost 11 bases, and 16 bases lay between the germline ends. Germline assignment: CDR1 SGHAT and CDR2 FQNNGV. This CDR3 spans 14 amino acids. CDR3 sequence reads: CASSLSRGRATQHF. The CDR3 DNA reads TGTGCCAGCAGCTTATCCCGAGGGCGGGCGACCCAGCATTTT.

The chain joins TRBV18 to TRBJ1-4; no clear D gene. The V and J ends lost 2 bases and 0 bases respectively, with 7 bases between them. Germline V gives CDR1 KGHSH, CDR2 LQKENI. The CDR3 totals 15 residues. The CDR3 sequence is CASSPGPATNEKLFF. The CDR3 bases are TGTGCCAGCTCACCAGGGCCTGCAACTAATGAAAAACTGTTTTTT.

This chain joins TRBV18 and TRBJ2-5, with TRBD2 matching over 8 bases. CDR1 is KGHSH and CDR2 is LQKENI in the germline V gene. J was trimmed by 0 bases and V by 6 bases; bases with no gene match: 3. The CDR3 totals 14 residues. The CDR3 DNA reads TGTGCCAGCTCCCGGGGGGGCGACCAAGAGACCCAGTACTTC. Amino acids: CASSRGGDQETQYF.

This chain uses TRBV7-8 with TRBJ1-1; weak D call: TRBD1 (5 bases). CDR1 SGHVS and CDR2 FQNEAQ come from the germline V gene. Trimming removed 4 bases at V and 0 bases at J, with 9 bases between. The CDR3 loop spans 14 amino acids. In DNA form, the CDR3 reads TGTGCCAGCAGCTGGGGGGAGGTGAACACTGAAGCTTTCTTT. This translates into CASSWGEVNTEAFF. The full variable domain, in which reference TRBV7-8 and TRBJ1-1 provide the parts outside the CDR3, is GAGVSQSPRYKVAKRGQDVALRCDPISGHVSLFWYQQALGQGPEFLTYFQNEAQLDKSGLPSDRFFAERPEGSVSTLKIQRTQQEDSAVYLCASSWGEVNTEAFFGQGTRLTVV.

V is TRBV18 and J is TRBJ1-1; TRBD1 aligns across 10 bases. Trimming at V came to 6 bases and at J to 3 bases, leaving 10 bases not matched to a gene. This CDR3 region has 16 residues. Germline V CDR1 and CDR2: KGHSH, LQKENI. CDR3 sequence (DNA): TGTGCCAGCTCCCCCCGACAGGGGGCATCGGACACTGAAGCTTTCTTT. Translated, it gives CASSPRQGASDTEAFF.

This clone appeared a few times. The chain couples TRBV5-1 to TRBJ1-2; weak D call: TRBD1 (6 bases). Germline CDR1 SGHRS, CDR2 YFSETQ. The CDR3 has 14 amino acids. Trimming removed 3 bases from V and 4 bases from J, with 13 bases in between. This CDR3 is CASSSTGLGYGYTF. In DNA, the CDR3 is TGCGCCAGCAGCTCGACAGGTCTTGGCTATGGCTACACCTTC.

This chain connects TRBV7-6 to TRBJ1-4, with D perhaps matching TRBD1 (5 bases). Germline CDR1 reads SGHVS; CDR2 reads FNYEAQ. The length of the CDR3 is 14 residues. Trimming took off 6 bases at V and 7 bases at J, with 15 bases between the two ends. CDR3 DNA sequence: TGTGCCAGCAGTTCGACAGCGTTACTTGAAAAACTGTTTTTT. This translates into CASSSTALLEKLFF.

The gene calls are TRBV4-3 and TRBJ2-2; D is ambiguous. Germline V gene sequence: CDR1 LGHNA, CDR2 YSLEER. Trimming pared 1 base from V and 3 bases from J, leaving 12 bases between. The CDR3 runs 16 residues. CDR3 nucleotides: TGCGCCAGCAGCCAAGTCTGGGCTGCTTACACCGGGGAGCTGTTTTTT. Translated: CASSQVWAAYTGELFF.

The chain joins TRBV6-5 to TRBJ2-7; 9 nucleotides agree with TRBD1. V was pared by 5 bases and J by 5 bases, with 7 bases of the junction left unmatched. This CDR3 is 14 amino acids long. Germline values: CDR1 MNHEY, CDR2 SVGAGI. CDR3 DNA sequence: TGTGCCAGCAGTCCCGGGACAGGGTCGGACGAGCAGTACTTC. It specifies CASSPGTGSDEQYF.